This TCR beta chain was captured by sequencing in a study of cytomegalovirus exposure and HLA in healthy donors (dated by TCRdb to 2017 to 2019). Turning to the overall study: In an earlier analysis of 587 of the donors, 276 Gb of sequence data and approximately 100 million unique TCR beta sequences from about 190 million T cells were reported. An early release covering roughly 640 HLA-typed donors comprised approximately 290 gigabases of sequencing data and tens of millions of unique TCR sequences. The genetic ancestry cluster associated with self-reported Caucasian donors included 81% of the 300 to 400 genotyped donors. The study was designed to test whether signatures of past pathogen exposure could be identified by cataloging public T cell receptors. The T cell repertoires of under 700 subjects were profiled by immunosequencing and related to cytomegalovirus serostatus. Along with the approximately 700-subject first cohort, a separate validation cohort of over 90 different subjects was used. High-throughput TCR immunosequencing, statistical association of individual TCRs with disease status, and machine learning were combined to predict cytomegalovirus infection status. In a later analysis, previously published TCR beta repertoires from hundreds of donors were re-analyzed and high-resolution HLA genotyping was added so that TCR occurrence patterns could be studied. In the later analysis, no new phenotypic data were used to find candidate immune exposures; instead, reliance was placed on TCR beta sequences and their occurrence across donors. In an earlier analysis of several hundred of the donors, high-throughput TCR beta sequencing was used to judge whether each TCR beta V gene segment behaved as functional or pseudogenic. Donor age, sex, ethnicity and CMV serostatus were compiled alongside the repertoire data. A later genetic analysis took genome-wide SNP genotypes for about 55% of the 666 donors and used that subset as a discovery cohort. All discovery cohort repertoires had been generated using a single sequencing platform. Class I and class II HLA loci were covered by the typing at four-digit resolution. The number of typed donors differed by locus: about 620-640 for A, B, C, DRB1 and DQB1; 500 to 550 for DQA1; some 610 for DPA1; and about 450 for DPB1. Roughly 5 DR-DQ haplotypes were treated as single units for association and clustering because of strong linkage in the cohort. On average, about 240,000 unique TCR beta nucleotide sequences were sequenced per donor among 350 to 400 genotyped donors of the cohort, with around 19% of those sequences being non-productive. Study-wide findings and limitations: It was suggested by the authors that the approach could potentially be generalized to other disease states and immunological phenotypes. A later analysis associated 17,000 or so TCR beta sequences with specific HLA alleles at a false discovery rate of 0.05. A few of the identified cytomegalovirus-associated TCR beta chains were confirmed in vitro to be specific for cytomegalovirus antigens. For the cohort, immune exposure information was limited to CMV serostatus. Because HLA typing was unavailable for some donors at each locus, only the typed subset was used in association tests. In a later genetic analysis, a missense DCLRE1C variant was associated with V-gene and J-gene trimming of TCR beta chains, and the association was replicated in an independent cohort. A later analysis reported that several top co-occurrence clusters appeared linked to parvovirus B19, influenza, CMV and Epstein-Barr virus. In the study, approximately 150 TCR beta chains were listed as associated with cytomegalovirus. In both the original and validation cohorts, the classifier was reported to diagnose cytomegalovirus status with high specificity and sensitivity. Sequencing depth was assumed to be roughly uniform across donors in the presence/absence analyses, though that assumption may not hold. In a later analysis, most CMV-associated TCR beta chains were found to appear HLA-restricted, with HLA associations seemingly driven largely by CMV exposure. According to a later analysis, TCR association rates differed among HLA loci, with DRB1 alleles showing the most associated TCRs and HLA-C alleles showing the fewest. The 87-base-pair reads could not distinguish some IMGT-functional V segments, including TRBV6-2 and TRBV6-3, so those segments were excluded. Most TCR sequences were seen in very few donors, while some public TCRs were found in many individuals. A further reported finding was that TCR beta sequences accurately predicted the HLA-A and HLA-B alleles for most subjects in the first cohort. In an earlier analysis of fewer than 700 of the donors, most TCR beta V segments appeared in productive rearrangements about 87% or about 30% of the time, broadly matching IMGT annotations. This cohort had only TCR beta chains sequenced, and the lack of alpha or paired-chain data limited which features could be detected. Linkage disequilibrium might explain the correlated functional status among segregating V segments, but an unknown experimental factor could not be excluded. Compared with the roughly 670-donor mean, donors in an Asian-associated ancestry cluster had fewer N-insertions in productive TCRs, according to a later genetic analysis. In a later analysis, HLA-associated TCR beta chains were found to be more clonally expanded and to have lower generation probabilities than equally common non-associated chains. Because counts were too low, about 18 rarely observed V segments, including chromosome 9 orphons, were excluded from the earlier analysis of fewer than 650 of the donors. The sequencing pipeline was judged likely to have produced a cluster of highly shared sequence variants as a technical artifact. When HLA alleles, especially DR and DQ, strongly co-occurred, TCR associations were difficult to assign to individual alleles.

The cohort consisted of some 730 healthy bone marrow donors. At the time of sampling, all cohort members were nominally healthy, though unrecorded immune exposures were likely present. The donor was CMV seropositive and belonged to the group of more than 250 seropositive cohort members. A peripheral blood sample was provided by each donor, and peripheral blood mononuclear cells were used for TCR beta sequencing. Genomic DNA extraction from the blood cell samples was performed with the Qiagen DNeasy Blood Extraction Kit. A remark on this clone: What antigen it recognizes has not been identified. Base qualities are not recorded, but no much larger clone differs from it by a single base.

Trimming costs V 2 bases and J 6 bases, and their ends lie 11 bases apart. The germline V gene sets CDR1 to SGHDN and CDR2 to FVKESK. The CDR3 covers 13 residues, taking in both the cysteine and the phenylalanine. Only CDR3 DNA is held: 39 bases, read in frame from base 1. Receptor libraries were prepared by the immunoSEQ multiplex PCR assay. For the multiplex PCR, a mixture combining 60 forward primers for TCR Vbeta segments and 13 reverse primers for TCR Jbeta segments was used. The CDR3 region of rearranged TCR beta genes was amplified from genomic DNA with a multiplex PCR assay. Amplified TCR beta libraries were sequenced as 87-base-pair reads on the Illumina HiSeq System. As for the authors' bioinformatics: A later analysis tallied approximately 87 million unique TCR beta chains across the 666 repertoires, and about 10 million of those chains were shared by two or more donors. A nearest-neighbor algorithm error-corrected the raw reads and collapsed the reads into unique sequences, merging closely related sequences to remove PCR and sequencing errors. V, D and J gene segments were assigned by aligning CDR3 sequences to IMGT reference sequences. Each retained sequence needed at least a six-nucleotide match to both a V gene segment and a J gene segment. Rearrangements were called productive when the CDR3 lacked stop codons and stayed in frame with V and J; all others were non-productive. Following IMGT convention, CDR3 was defined as the stretch from the second conserved V-encoded cysteine to the conserved J-encoded phenylalanine. In an earlier analysis of more than 550 of the donors, sequences lacking an unambiguous match to a single V gene segment were excluded. An earlier analysis of 587 of the donors called V segments functional above 56.7% productive rearrangements and segregating when the between-donor standard deviation exceeded 5%. A statistical classification framework was built for diagnosing cytomegalovirus status from the catalog of TCR beta chain sequences. V and J gene assignment, in a later analysis, came from comparing TCR nucleotide sequences with IMGT/GENE-DB human TR gene sequences. Using the TCRdist pipeline, a later analysis assigned CDR3 sequences along with most-parsimonious VDJ recombination scenarios. A later analysis defined each TCR beta chain by its CDR3 amino acid sequence plus V-gene family, and excluded reads lacking a unique V-gene family. In a later analysis, 450 to 600 highly shared, low-generation-probability nucleotide sequences were removed to address suspected cross-contamination and a sequencing artifact. In a later analysis, a clonal expansion index was calculated for each public chain from normalized within-repertoire ranks of inferred template counts. Generation probabilities in a later analysis came from a VDJ recombination model fitted to out-of-frame rearrangements, and those results were checked against IGoR. Hypergeometric tests were used in a later analysis to score TCR-TCR, TCR-HLA and TCR-CMV co-occurrence, with a repertoire-size bias correction applied to the TCR pairs. A later analysis estimated false discovery rates by permuting HLA or CMV assignments 20 times. In a later analysis, co-occurring TCRs were grouped using DBSCAN, with TCRdist sequence similarity added in when clustering inside HLA-allele-positive subsets. For co-occurrence clustering, repertoires with fewer than 30,000 or more than 120,000 public chains were excluded, along with several repertoires with anomalous nucleotide sharing. TCRdb's version of the immuneACCESS table is confined to in-frame rearrangements and falls short of the full clone set. An unresolved V gene accounts for under half of the shortfall where checked; the remainder is of unknown origin. D and trimming come from the DNA, and the V and J calls and clone size come from that table. This sample is represented by fewer than 200,000 clones; roughly 81% of them were singletons. The leading ten clones occupy just over 2.5% of the sample.

The specimen sequenced was PBMCs. The clonotype was recovered from a man younger than 40 in good health and CMV-seropositive. The V and J segments used are TRBV14 and TRBJ2-7; TRBD2 is possibly the D segment (5 matching bases). The sequenced DNA: TGTGCCAGCAGCCAATCCAGGAGGCGCGAGCAGTACTTC. The resulting protein is CASSQSRRREQYF.